This T cell receptor (beta chain) stems from a study of blood T cell repertoires in COVID-19. The protocol was immunoSEQ multiplex PCR, while the TCRdb copy is restricted to in-frame clones and leaves out a portion. The sample records about 260,000 clones, 70% to 90% being singletons. Sequencing was performed on peripheral blood. The TCR was taken from a woman in her fifties or sixties with acute or convalescent COVID-19.

In DNA, the CDR3 is TGTGCCAGCACGAGCGGAGGGTACAATGAGCAGTTCTTC. As protein: CASTSGGYNEQFF. J is TRBJ2-1 and V is TRBV7-2, with D perhaps TRBD2 (6 bases). V shed 7 bases and J shed 4 bases, with 11 bases lying between them. The CDR3 contains 13 residues. Germline V lookup: CDR1 SGHTA, CDR2 FQGNSA.